One sample yielded the 27 T cell receptor beta chains listed below, sequenced in a study of blood T cell repertoires in COVID-19. Only in-frame clones appear in the TCRdb table, and some are missing; sequencing was by immunoSEQ multiplex PCR. The sample shows roughly 130,000 clones, 80% to 90% of them seen only once. Sequenced input: PBMCs or T cells enriched from blood (not recorded which). These receptors all come from a woman aged 50 to 60 with acute COVID-19.

CDR3: CASSGKEGLGNIQYF. The CDR3 DNA follows: TGTGCCAGTAGTGGTAAGGAGGGGCTCGGAAACATTCAGTACTTC. This chain joins TRBV19 and TRBJ2-4; weak D call: TRBD2 (6 bases). Germline V CDR1 and CDR2: LNHDA, SQIVND (reference sequence). The ends were cut back, 5 bases at V and 6 bases at J, with 17 bases in the middle. CDR3 length: 15 amino acids.

V and J are TRBV30 and TRBJ2-1; 10 nucleotides line up with TRBD2. Germline V gene sequence: CDR1 GTSNPN, CDR2 SVGIG (reference sequence). The CDR3 is made up of 14 amino acids. Trimming removed 2 bases from V and 6 bases from J; junction bases left unmatched: 4. The DNA of the CDR3 is TGTGCCTGGAGTCACCTAGCGGGAGCCAATGAGCAGTTCTTC. This sequence encodes CAWSHLAGANEQFF.

The rearrangement joins TRBV7-9 to TRBJ1-3, with D hard to call. Germline CDR1 reads SEHNR; CDR2 reads FQNEAQ (reference sequence). CDR3 length: 13 residues. V lost 0 bases to trimming and J lost 4 bases, with 4 bases between them. CDR3 DNA: TGTGCCAGCAGCTTAGCCTTCGGAAACACCATATATTTT. Amino acid sequence: CASSLAFGNTIYF.

The rearrangement joins TRBV28 to TRBJ2-3; 10 bases fit TRBD1. J was trimmed by 1 base and V by 11 bases; bases with no gene match: 9. CDR3 length: 15 amino acids. Germline values: CDR1 MDHEN, CDR2 SYDVKM. The CDR3: CAWGLTGGGTDTQYF. CDR3 sequence (DNA): TGTGCCTGGGGGCTGACAGGGGGCGGCACAGATACGCAGTATTTT.

The chain carries TRBV12-3 or TRBV12-4 and TRBJ2-5, with 7 bases aligning to TRBD1. There are 13 residues in the CDR3. Trimming removed 6 bases from V and 4 bases from J; junction bases left unmatched: 5. Written as DNA, the CDR3 is TGTGCCAGCAGCCGGACAGGAGGAGAGACCCAGTACTTC. Translated: CASSRTGGETQYF.

CDR3 sequence (DNA): TGTGCCATCAGTCAGGGACTAGCTTCTGCCGGGGAGCTGTTTTTT. It specifies CAISQGLASAGELFF. The chain is built from TRBV10-3 and TRBJ2-2; 9 positions match TRBD2. V lost 5 bases and J lost 6; bases outside the gene matches: 7. Looked up from germline, CDR1 is ENHRY and CDR2 is SYGVKD. This CDR3 is 15 amino acids long.

V usage is TRBV3-1 (or the pseudogene TRBV3-2) and J usage is TRBJ2-1; 8 bases fit TRBD1. The germline V gene has CDR1 LGHDT and CDR2 YNNKEL (reference sequence). Trimming cost V 3 bases and J 1 base; bases outside gene matches: 8. This CDR3 region has 17 residues. DNA of the CDR3: TGTGCCAGCAGCCATGGAGGCACAGGGGGGTCCTACAATGAGCAGTTCTTC. Its protein is CASSHGGTGGSYNEQFF.

The chain has TRBV7-8 and TRBJ2-7, with 11 bases fitting TRBD2. Germline CDR1 SGHVS, CDR2 FQNEAQ. The CDR3 consists of 14 residues. V dropped 4 bases and J dropped 12; count of bases not matched to a gene: 11. CDR3 coding DNA: TGTGCCAGCAGCTCCACTAGCGGGAGCCCCCAACGGTACTTC. Residues: CASSSTSGSPQRYF.

Here the CDR3 DNA reads TGCGCCAGCAGCTTGAGCGGGGCTTACAATGAGCAGTTCTTC. Residues: CASSLSGAYNEQFF. The rearrangement joins TRBV5-1 to TRBJ2-1, with 7 positions matching TRBD2. There are 14 residues in the CDR3. CDR1 SGHRS and CDR2 YFSETQ come from the germline V gene. J was trimmed by 4 bases and V by 1 base; bases with no gene match: 2.

The V gene is TRBV27, the J gene TRBJ2-7; perhaps TRBD2 as D (5 bases). The CDR3 runs 11 residues. The V gene's germline CDR1 is MNHEY and CDR2 SMNVEV (reference sequence). The V and J ends lost 3 bases and 5 bases respectively, with 5 bases between them. The CDR3 DNA sequence: TGTGCCAGCAGTTTCGGGAACGAGCAGTACTTC. It is translated as CASSFGNEQYF.

The genes are TRBV2 and TRBJ1-4; no reliable D call. Trimming removed 0 bases at V and 0 bases at J, with 17 bases between. Germline V gene sequence: CDR1 SNHLY, CDR2 FYNNEI. This CDR3 has 19 residues. The CDR3 loop is CASSEAVDSSGATNEKLFF. The CDR3 nucleotides are TGTGCCAGCAGTGAAGCGGTGGATTCATCCGGGGCAACTAATGAAAAACTGTTTTTT.

The chain recombines TRBV5-6 with TRBJ1-2; D remains ambiguous. The germline gives CDR1 SGHDT, CDR2 YYEEEE. The CDR3 extends over 14 amino acids. The V and J ends lost 2 bases and 6 bases respectively, with 14 bases between them. The CDR3 coding sequence is TGTGCCAGCAGCTTCGGGAGTAGTATCGATGGCTACACCTTC. As protein: CASSFGSSIDGYTF.

The chain combines TRBV2 with TRBJ2-3, with D hard to call. The germline V and J ends were trimmed by 5 bases and 1 base, with 4 bases remaining between them. Per germline, CDR1 SNHLY and CDR2 FYNNEI. This CDR3 has 12 amino acids. The CDR3 reads CASSQGTDTQYF. For the CDR3, the DNA is TGTGCCAGCAGTCAGGGCACAGATACGCAGTATTTT.

This clone was counted once. The V and J genes are TRBV7-9 and TRBJ1-5, with no clear D. V was pared by 4 bases and J by 0 bases, with 7 bases between. There are 14 residues in the CDR3. CDR1 SEHNR and CDR2 FQNEAQ come from the germline V gene (reference sequence). The CDR3: CASSSGGSNQPQHF. In nucleotides, the CDR3 is TGTGCCAGCAGCTCCGGAGGTAGCAATCAGCCCCAGCATTTT. The whole variable domain, remainder taken from reference TRBV7-9 and TRBJ1-5, is DTGVSQNPRHKITKRGQNVTFRCDPISEHNRLYWYRQTLGQGPEFLTYFQNEAQLEKSRLLSDRFSAERPKGSFSTLEIQRTEQGDSAMYLCASSSGGSNQPQHFGDGTRLSIL.

This clone was observed a few times. The V gene is TRBV2, the J gene TRBJ2-2; possibly TRBD2 for D (5 bases). Germline V gives CDR1 SNHLY, CDR2 FYNNEI. The CDR3 contains 14 residues. V lost 6 bases and J 0 bases, leaving 8 bases between the germline ends. This CDR3 is CASRGSSNTGELFF. The CDR3 nucleotides read TGTGCCAGCAGGGGGAGTTCGAACACCGGGGAGCTGTTTTTT.

The V and J genes are TRBV5-6 and TRBJ1-1; possible D gene TRBD1, 6 bases. V dropped 1 base and J dropped 5 bases, with 12 bases sitting between them. The CDR3 covers 14 residues. The germline CDR1 and CDR2 sequences are SGHDT and YYEEEE. The CDR3 reads CASSLQGTGTEAFF. As DNA, the CDR3 is TGTGCCAGCAGCTTGCAGGGGACGGGAACTGAAGCTTTCTTT. Combining the CDR3 with reference TRBV5-6 and TRBJ1-1 gives the whole variable domain DAGVTQSPTHLIKTRGQQVTLRCSPKSGHDTVSWYQQALGQGPQFIFQYYEEEERQRGNFPDRFSGHQFPNYSSELNVNALLLGDSALYLCASSLQGTGTEAFFGQGTRLTVV.

The J gene is TRBJ1-3, the V gene TRBV24-1; D not certain. There are 15 residues in the CDR3. Germline CDR1 is KGHDR and CDR2 is SFDVKD. V was pared by 1 base and J by 1 base, with 7 bases between. CDR3 amino acids: CATSDLRRSGNTIYF. For the CDR3, the DNA is TGTGCCACCAGTGATTTAAGGCGGTCTGGAAACACCATATATTTT.

This chain joins TRBV27 and TRBJ2-7, with TRBD2 identical over 9 bases. CDR1 and CDR2 from the germline V gene are MNHEY and SMNVEV (reference sequence). The V segment lost 0 bases and the J segment 6 bases; nucleotides outside the gene matches: 9. There are 16 residues in the CDR3. The CDR3 loop reads CASSLSPLAGNSEQYF. The DNA for the CDR3 is TGTGCCAGCAGTTTATCCCCCCTAGCGGGAAACTCCGAGCAGTACTTC.

CDR3 in DNA: TGTGCCTCAGCAAAAACGGGGGGAAACACTGAAGCTTTCTTT. This sequence encodes CASAKTGGNTEAFF. The chain is built from TRBV7-3 and TRBJ1-1; D may be TRBD1 (5 bases). The CDR3 sequence is 14 residues long. V shed 11 bases and J shed 2 bases, with 18 bases lying between them. The germline V gene encodes CDR1 SGHTA and CDR2 FQGTGA.

V is TRBV10-3 and J is TRBJ2-3, with 11 bases identical to TRBD2. CDR1 is ENHRY and CDR2 is SYGVKD in the germline V gene. V shed 2 bases and J 0 bases; nucleotides not matched to a gene: 13. The CDR3 totals 20 residues. DNA of the CDR3: TGTGCCATCAGTGAGCCAAAGACTAGCGGGAAATTACATAGCACAGATACGCAGTATTTT. This gives the protein CAISEPKTSGKLHSTDTQYF.

The chain carries TRBV12-3 or TRBV12-4 and TRBJ1-2, with a possible D match to TRBD1 (5 bases). Trimming took 6 bases from V and 7 from J, leaving 15 bases between them. The CDR3 length is 13 residues. CDR3: CASSLGGGRGYTF. CDR3 nucleotides: TGTGCCAGCAGCCTCGGGGGGGGACGTGGCTACACCTTC.

This clone occurred many times. This CDR3 is missing its conserved last phenylalanine or tryptophan, likely due to a read error. The limits of the CDR3 on the DNA are not certain, so only TCRdb's listed CDR3 is given. This chain joins TRBV7-9 and TRBJ2-7; the table's TRBD2 call for D was not verified on the DNA. The CDR3 adds up to 12 amino acids, both ends counted. Germline lookup yields CDR1 SEHNR and CDR2 FQNEAQ (reference sequence). The CDR3 sequence: CASSSEVPDGSL.

The chain combines TRBV18 with TRBJ2-2; 11 bases are a match to TRBD2. This CDR3 is built from 16 residues. From germline, CDR1 is KGHSH and CDR2 LQKENI. Unmatched junction bases numbered 7, after V lost 4 bases and J lost 6 bases. The CDR3 DNA follows: TGTGCCAGCTCACAAGCGGCGACTAGCGGGGCCGGGGAGCTGTTTTTT. Encoded protein: CASSQAATSGAGELFF.

J is TRBJ2-1 and V is TRBV18; 11 positions agree with TRBD2. CDR1 and CDR2 from the germline V gene are KGHSH and LQKENI. The length of the CDR3 is 15 residues. The V segment lost 3 bases and the J segment 10 bases; nucleotides outside the gene matches: 8. CDR3 nucleotides: TGTGCCAGCTCACCCGGGCTAGCGGGAGGTGGGGAGCAGTTCTTC. Translating gives CASSPGLAGGGEQFF.

The CDR3 region is CASSVGQPSTEAFF. The DNA for the CDR3 is TGCGCCAGCAGTGTGGGGCAGCCCAGCACTGAAGCTTTCTTT. This chain connects TRBV4-1 to TRBJ1-1; weak D call: TRBD1 (5 bases). This CDR3 region has 14 residues. CDR1 and CDR2 from the germline V gene are MGHRA and YSYEKL. V gave up 6 bases and J gave up 4 bases, with 15 bases separating them.

As concerns this clone: One end of the junction fails to match germline, which may point to a read error. The V call is TRBV9, the J call TRBJ2-1; 11 bases match TRBD2. CDR1 SGDLS and CDR2 YYNGEE come from the germline V gene. The CDR3 contains 14 residues. The CDR3 sequence is CASSMGGLAAVKIF. DNA for the CDR3: TGTGCCAGCAGCATGGGGGGACTAGCGGCCGTGAAGATCTTC.

The rearrangement links TRBV5-5 to TRBJ1-6; D uncertain. V shed 5 bases and J shed 0 bases, with 6 bases lying between them. Germline loops: CDR1 SGHKS, CDR2 YYEKEE (reference sequence). The CDR3 is made up of 14 amino acids. The CDR3 spells CASRSSSYNSPLHF. CDR3 DNA: TGTGCCAGCAGATCTAGCTCCTATAATTCACCCCTCCACTTT.